Below are 15 T cell receptor beta chains sequenced from a single sample in a study of T cell changes during pregnancy in multiple sclerosis. Method: immunoSEQ multiplex PCR; TCRdb's copy keeps in-frame clones and lacks some. The sample lists about 70,000 clones; 91% were seen once. The source was peripheral blood, collected in the first trimester of pregnancy. These receptors all stem from a female donor with multiple sclerosis, enrolled in a pregnancy study.

The chain couples TRBV28 to TRBJ2-3; D might be TRBD2 (5 bases). Germline V gene lookup returns CDR1 MDHEN and CDR2 SYDVKM. The CDR3 covers 12 residues. Deletions cut 4 bases from V and 7 bases from J, with 9 bases between. The CDR3 sequence: CASSSGINTQYF. In nucleotides, the CDR3 is TGTGCCAGCAGTTCCGGGATCAATACGCAGTATTTT. The full variable domain, with the rest looked up from reference TRBV28 and TRBJ2-3, is DVKVTQSSRYLVKRTGEKVFLECVQDMDHENMFWYRQDPGLGLRLIYFSYDVKMKEKGDIPEGYSVSREKKERFSLILESASTNQTSMYLCASSSGINTQYFGPGTRLTVL.

This sequence joins TRBV7-8 and TRBJ2-7; 8 bases agree with TRBD2. Germline V CDR1 and CDR2: SGHVS, FQNEAQ. The CDR3 is made up of 16 amino acids. Trimming removed 5 bases from V and 0 bases from J; junction bases left unmatched: 9. CDR3 residues: CASSGPGGLLSYEQYF. The CDR3 bases are TGTGCCAGCAGCGGACCGGGAGGGCTACTCTCCTACGAGCAGTACTTC.

CDR3 residues: CAWNSGQGQETQYF. CDR3 sequence (DNA): TGTGCCTGGAATTCCGGACAGGGCCAAGAGACCCAGTACTTC. The V call is TRBV30, the J call TRBJ2-5; TRBD1 aligns across 8 bases. J lost 1 base, V lost 4 bases, and 5 bases had no gene match. The CDR3 contains 14 residues. CDR1 is GTSNPN and CDR2 is SVGIG in the germline V gene (reference sequence).

The chain joins TRBV7-9 to TRBJ1-1; TRBD1 matches at 7 bases. Germline CDR1 reads SEHNR; CDR2 reads FQNEAQ (reference sequence). V was pared by 6 bases and J by 6 bases, with 10 bases of the junction left unmatched. This CDR3 comprises 14 residues. The CDR3 sequence is CASSLIEGAAEAFF. The CDR3 coding sequence is TGTGCCAGCAGTCTCATTGAGGGGGCGGCTGAAGCTTTCTTT.

The rearrangement uses TRBV30 and TRBJ1-1; the match to TRBD1 covers 10 bases. Germline V gene lookup returns CDR1 GTSNPN and CDR2 SVGIG (reference sequence). There are 13 residues in the CDR3. V dropped 5 bases and J dropped 1; count of bases not matched to a gene: 1. The CDR3 bases are TGTGCCTGGGGGGACAGGGGGAACACTGAAGCTTTCTTT. It yields the protein CAWGDRGNTEAFF.

The V call is TRBV5-1, the J call TRBJ2-1; 10 bases are shared with TRBD2. After removal of 4 bases from V and 2 bases from J, the junction contained 6 bases not matched to a gene. Germline V gives CDR1 SGHRS, CDR2 YFSETQ. This CDR3 has 16 amino acids. In DNA, the CDR3 is TGCGCCAGCAGCGGAGCTAGCGGGAGCGCCTACAATGAGCAGTTCTTC. Translating it yields CASSGASGSAYNEQFF.

The chain employs TRBV6-5 and TRBJ2-2; TRBD1 aligns across 7 bases. Looked up from germline, CDR1 is MNHEY and CDR2 is SVGAGI. J was trimmed by 4 bases and V by 2 bases; bases with no gene match: 7. The CDR3 has 16 amino acids. The CDR3 nucleotides read TGTGCCAGCAGTTACAGCCCGGGACAGACCACCGGGGAGCTGTTTTTT. Its translation is CASSYSPGQTTGELFF.

The gene calls are TRBV27 and TRBJ1-3; no clear D gene. Germline loops: CDR1 MNHEY, CDR2 SMNVEV (reference sequence). The CDR3 totals 14 residues. Trimming pared 2 bases from V and 2 bases from J, leaving 7 bases between. CDR3 in amino acids: CASSLGPAGNTIYF. The CDR3 DNA sequence: TGTGCCAGCAGTTTAGGCCCTGCTGGAAACACCATATATTTT.

The chain employs TRBV2 and TRBJ2-5; no clear D gene. Trimming pared 2 bases from V and 7 bases from J, leaving 11 bases between. Germline assignment: CDR1 SNHLY and CDR2 FYNNEI. The CDR3 runs 13 residues. The CDR3 nucleotides are TGTGCCAGCAGTGAACGTCGCGCAGGGACCCAGTACTTC. Protein: CASSERRAGTQYF.

This chain connects TRBV7-2 to TRBJ1-5; possible D gene TRBD1, 6 bases. V lost 2 bases to trimming and J lost 7 bases, with 12 bases between them. The germline gives CDR1 SGHTA, CDR2 FQGNSA. CDR3 length equals 14 residues. Here the CDR3 reads CASSLKGEEQPQHF. In DNA form, the CDR3 reads TGTGCCAGCAGCTTAAAGGGGGAAGAGCAGCCCCAGCATTTT.

The rearrangement links TRBV28 to TRBJ1-1; 8 bases map to TRBD1. The CDR3 consists of 13 residues. Trimming at V came to 6 bases and at J to 4 bases, leaving 4 bases not matched to a gene. In germline, CDR1 is MDHEN, CDR2 SYDVKM. This CDR3 is CASSKDRATEAFF. The DNA of the CDR3 is TGTGCCAGCAGCAAGGACAGGGCCACTGAAGCTTTCTTT.

This chain connects TRBV29-1 to TRBJ1-2; tentatively, D is TRBD1 (6 bases). CDR3 length equals 13 residues. Looked up from germline, CDR1 is SQVTM and CDR2 is ANQGSEA. The germline V and J ends were trimmed by 4 bases and 2 bases, with 11 bases remaining between them. This chain's CDR3 is CSVATTGNYGYTF. CDR3 sequence (DNA): TGCAGCGTTGCAACCACAGGGAACTATGGCTACACCTTC.

The V call is TRBV27, the J call TRBJ1-5; 7 bases agree with TRBD1. The length of the CDR3 is 16 residues. The germline gives CDR1 MNHEY, CDR2 SMNVEV (reference sequence). The trim removed 0 bases at V and 5 bases at J, leaving 7 bases unmatched. Here the CDR3 DNA reads TGTGCCAGCAGTTTATCTTTCGGACAGGCAGATCAGCCCCAGCATTTT. Translating gives CASSLSFGQADQPQHF.

The V call is TRBV27, the J call TRBJ1-1, with D hard to call. From germline, CDR1 is MNHEY and CDR2 SMNVEV (reference sequence). Deletions cut 5 bases from V and 4 bases from J, with 11 bases between. There are 13 residues in the CDR3. As DNA, the CDR3 is TGTGCCAGCAGTCCCTTTCGGGGCACTGAAGCTTTCTTT. This codes for CASSPFRGTEAFF.

This chain joins TRBV10-3 and TRBJ1-6, with 9 nucleotides matching TRBD1. The CDR3 is made up of 16 amino acids. The ends lost 4 bases at V and 5 bases at J; junction bases unmatched: 6. Germline CDR1 and CDR2: ENHRY and SYGVKD. The CDR3: CAISGTDRGDNSPLHF. The CDR3 DNA sequence: TGTGCCATCAGTGGCACCGACAGGGGGGATAATTCACCCCTCCACTTT.